The 30 T cell receptor beta chains below all came from one sample that was sequenced in a study of technical replicates of blood from a few donors. Assay used: immunoSEQ multiplex PCR; TCRdb lists only in-frame clones, some missing. This sample yields approximately 85,000 clones, of which over 85% are seen a single time; around 0.25% belongs to the top ten. The sample was T cells isolated from PBMCs. These receptors all come from a human donor in good health.

The chain recombines TRBV30 with TRBJ2-1; 7 bases are shared with TRBD2. Germline V lookup: CDR1 GTSNPN, CDR2 SVGIG (reference sequence). The trim removed 2 bases at V and 6 bases at J, leaving 4 bases unmatched. This CDR3 is 13 amino acids long. CDR3 DNA: TGTGCCTGGAGTAGACTAGCAGGCAATGAGCAGTTCTTC. It is translated as CAWSRLAGNEQFF.

The chain links TRBV7-9 to TRBJ1-2; tentative D call: TRBD1 (5 bases). The V and J ends lost 5 bases and 6 bases respectively, with 19 bases between them. Per germline, CDR1 SEHNR and CDR2 FQNEAQ (reference sequence). The CDR3 covers 15 residues. The DNA for the CDR3 is TGTGCCAGCAGCCCGGAGGGGAACAGCTTGAATGGCTACACCTTC. This gives the protein CASSPEGNSLNGYTF.

Note on this clone: One end of the junction does not line up with germline, which may come from a read error. CDR3 in amino acids: CSVEGLADESYEQYF. CDR3 sequence (DNA): TGCAGCGTCGAAGGACTAGCGGATGAGTCCTACGAGCAGTACTTC. This chain joins TRBV29-1 and TRBJ2-7; TRBD2 agrees at 10 bases. This CDR3 has 15 residues. Germline V gene data show CDR1 as SQVTM and CDR2 as ANQGSEA.

This rearrangement joins TRBV28 to TRBJ1-5, with D possibly being TRBD1 (6 bases). Germline-derived CDR1 and CDR2 are MDHEN and SYDVKM. V was shortened by 7 bases and J by 0 bases, with 19 bases between the two germline ends. CDR3 length: 17 amino acids. In nucleotides, the CDR3 is TGTGCCAGCAACCTATGGGAAGGGACACTTAGCAATCAGCCCCAGCATTTT. Translation: CASNLWEGTLSNQPQHF.

The chain employs TRBV4-1 and TRBJ1-1, with 9 bases matching TRBD1. Per germline, CDR1 MGHRA and CDR2 YSYEKL. Unmatched junction bases numbered 10, after V lost 4 bases and J lost 1 base. This CDR3 has 17 residues. CDR3 in DNA: TGCGCCAGCAGCCCTAGGGACAGGGACGGAGGGAACACTGAAGCTTTCTTT. Its translation: CASSPRDRDGGNTEAFF.

The CDR3 DNA reads TGTGCCAGCAGCGCAACAGGGACCTCCTACGAGCAGTACTTC. This encodes CASSATGTSYEQYF. J is TRBJ2-7 and V is TRBV7-8; D perhaps matches TRBD1 (6 bases). The CDR3 spans 14 residues. Between the trimmed V and J ends, which lost 5 bases and 0 bases, there was a span of 11 bases. CDR1 is SGHVS and CDR2 is FQNEAQ in the germline V gene. Full variable domain (outside the CDR3, taken from reference TRBV7-8 and TRBJ2-7): GAGVSQSPRYKVAKRGQDVALRCDPISGHVSLFWYQQALGQGPEFLTYFQNEAQLDKSGLPSDRFFAERPEGSVSTLKIQRTQQEDSAVYLCASSATGTSYEQYFGPGTRLTVT.

The genes are TRBV19 and TRBJ1-1, with 9 nucleotides matching TRBD1. This CDR3 is 15 amino acids long. Trimming removed 6 bases from V and 3 bases from J; junction bases left unmatched: 8. CDR1 LNHDA and CDR2 SQIVND come from the germline V gene (reference sequence). CDR3 amino acids: CASRSTGGKDTEAFF. The CDR3 DNA sequence: TGTGCCAGTAGAAGTACAGGGGGCAAAGACACTGAAGCTTTCTTT.

For the CDR3, the DNA is TGTGCCTGGGGGCGGGACCATAATCCCGGGGAGCTGTTTTTT. Translation gives CAWGRDHNPGELFF. The rearrangement joins TRBV30 to TRBJ2-2, with D maybe TRBD2 (6 bases). V lost 5 bases and J lost 6, with 16 bases in between. Germline assignment: CDR1 GTSNPN and CDR2 SVGIG (reference sequence). The CDR3 consists of 14 residues.

J is TRBJ2-1 and V is TRBV9, with D possibly being TRBD2 (5 bases). V lost 0 bases and J lost 5, with 9 bases in between. This CDR3 has 14 amino acids. Germline CDR1 SGDLS, CDR2 YYNGEE. CDR3 nucleotides: TGTGCCAGCAGCGTAGGGGGAGTGGACAATGAGCAGTTCTTC. Translated, it gives CASSVGGVDNEQFF.

Only one count was recorded for this clone. The genes are TRBV7-3 and TRBJ1-1; D might be TRBD1 (6 bases). The germline V gene encodes CDR1 SGHTA and CDR2 FQGTGA. The CDR3 extends over 13 amino acids. V was shortened by 6 bases and J by 1 base, with 9 bases between the two germline ends. This CDR3 reads CASRSQGNTEAFF. As DNA, the CDR3 is TGTGCCAGCAGGTCACAGGGGAACACTGAAGCTTTCTTT.

This chain joins TRBV28 and TRBJ2-3, with 7 nucleotides matching TRBD2. Germline V gives CDR1 MDHEN, CDR2 SYDVKM. The V and J ends lost 6 bases and 0 bases, in that order; junction bases with no gene match: 6. This CDR3 has 15 amino acids. The CDR3 sequence: CASREAGSSTDTQYF. The CDR3 nucleotides are TGTGCCAGCAGGGAAGCGGGGTCTAGCACAGATACGCAGTATTTT. Full variable domain (remainder filled in from reference TRBV28 and TRBJ2-3): DVKVTQSSRYLVKRTGEKVFLECVQDMDHENMFWYRQDPGLGLRLIYFSYDVKMKEKGDIPEGYSVSREKKERFSLILESASTNQTSMYLCASREAGSSTDTQYFGPGTRLTVL.

V and J are TRBV2 and TRBJ1-5; 7 nucleotides agree with TRBD1. The CDR3 consists of 15 residues. Germline CDR1 reads SNHLY; CDR2 reads FYNNEI. V was pared by 4 bases and J by 3 bases, with 6 bases of the junction left unmatched. The CDR3 sequence: CASSGDRLDNQPQHF. The CDR3 coding sequence is TGTGCCAGCAGTGGGGACAGATTAGACAATCAGCCCCAGCATTTT.

The chain carries TRBV7-9 and TRBJ1-4, with TRBD1 matching 10 bases. The germline V gene encodes CDR1 SEHNR and CDR2 FQNEAQ (reference sequence). There are 14 residues in the CDR3. Unmatched junction bases numbered 2, after V lost 5 bases and J lost 5 bases. In DNA form, the CDR3 reads TGTGCCAGCAGCCAGGGACAGGGGAATGAAAAACTGTTTTTT. It is translated as CASSQGQGNEKLFF.

V gene TRBV6-6 combines with J gene TRBJ1-1; weak D call: TRBD1 (6 bases). Germline CDR1 reads MNHNY; CDR2 reads SVGAGI (reference sequence). The CDR3 has 13 amino acids. The germline V and J ends were trimmed by 5 bases and 5 bases, with 12 bases remaining between them. CDR3 loop: CASSTYRGTEAFF. CDR3 nucleotides: TGTGCCAGCAGTACCTATAGGGGGACTGAAGCTTTCTTT.

This chain connects TRBV27 to TRBJ1-1; 7 bases map to TRBD1. Germline CDR1 MNHEY, CDR2 SMNVEV (reference sequence). The CDR3 has 16 amino acids. J gave up 4 bases and V 4 bases, and 12 bases lay outside the gene matches. CDR3 region: CASSSRQGELVTEAFF. The CDR3 region has the DNA TGTGCCAGCAGTTCCCGACAGGGAGAGCTTGTCACTGAAGCTTTCTTT.

CDR3 region: CASSLQAEGSIQYF. The CDR3 nucleotides are TGTGCCAGCAGCCTCCAGGCAGAGGGCAGCATTCAGTACTTC. The chain couples TRBV5-5 to TRBJ2-4; possible D gene TRBD2, 5 bases. Looked up from germline, CDR1 is SGHKS and CDR2 is YYEKEE (reference sequence). The V gene lost 4 bases and the J gene lost 9 bases, with 17 bases spanning the gap. This CDR3 has 14 amino acids.

The V call is TRBV28, the J call TRBJ2-7, with 9 bases identical to TRBD1. Looked up from germline, CDR1 is MDHEN and CDR2 is SYDVKM. This CDR3 has 15 residues. Trimming at V came to 7 bases and at J to 2 bases, leaving 9 bases not matched to a gene. The CDR3 nucleotides read TGTGCCAGCACTGAAATTACAGGGGGCACCTACGAGCAGTACTTC. Translation gives CASTEITGGTYEQYF.

The chain uses TRBV6-1 and TRBJ2-7, with 10 nucleotides matching TRBD1. V shed 4 bases, J shed 3 bases, and the junction held 6 bases outside the gene matches. Looked up from germline, CDR1 is MNHNS and CDR2 is SASEGT. This CDR3 region has 15 residues. CDR3 nucleotide sequence: TGTGCCAGCAGTGGGAGTGGGACAGGGGACTACGAGCAGTACTTC. Translation gives CASSGSGTGDYEQYF.

J is TRBJ2-7 and V is TRBV5-1; tentative D call: TRBD1 (6 bases). The CDR3 consists of 15 residues. Trimming pared 3 bases from V and 7 bases from J, leaving 20 bases between. CDR1 and CDR2 from the germline V gene are SGHRS and YFSETQ. The DNA for the CDR3 is TGCGCCAGCAGCTCCCAACGGGACACGTCGGGGGAGCAGTACTTC. This codes for CASSSQRDTSGEQYF.

This clone was observed a single time. This chain joins TRBV6-6 and TRBJ2-1; no clear D gene. Germline CDR1 reads MNHNY; CDR2 reads SVGAGI (reference sequence). The CDR3 is 13 amino acids. Trimming took 6 bases from V and 12 from J, leaving 18 bases between them. CDR3 coding DNA: TGTGCCAGCAGCTCCCCGTTGAGCCTCGGGCAGTTCTTC. Residues: CASSSPLSLGQFF.

The chain links TRBV27 to TRBJ2-7; 12 bases are a match to TRBD1. Germline lookup yields CDR1 MNHEY and CDR2 SMNVEV (reference sequence). V shed 5 bases, J shed 7 bases, and the junction held 6 bases outside the gene matches. The CDR3 is 14 amino acids. The CDR3 DNA is TGTGCCAGCAGTCCCTTGGGACAGGGGGCAGAGCAGTACTTC. It translates to CASSPLGQGAEQYF.

The V gene is TRBV6-1, the J gene TRBJ1-2, with unresolved D. Looked up from germline, CDR1 is MNHNS and CDR2 is SASEGT. This CDR3 is built from 13 residues. V dropped 9 bases and J dropped 8 bases, with 19 bases sitting between them. The CDR3, as DNA: TGTGCCAGGTCCGGCGGAACGGGAGTCGGCTACACCTTC. This translates into CARSGGTGVGYTF.

J is TRBJ1-4 and V is TRBV5-1; D remains unclear. The CDR3 length is 14 residues. V was clipped by 0 bases and J by 3 bases, with 6 bases between them. Germline loops: CDR1 SGHRS, CDR2 YFSETQ. The CDR3 DNA reads as TGCGCCAGCAGCTTGGGACTGCCTAATGAAAAACTGTTTTTT. Translation gives CASSLGLPNEKLFF.

The chain has TRBV9 and TRBJ2-1, with TRBD2 matching over 14 bases. Per the germline V gene, CDR1 is SGDLS and CDR2 is YYNGEE. V lost 4 bases, J lost 1 base, and 10 bases stayed unmatched. This CDR3 has 19 amino acids. In DNA form, the CDR3 reads TGTGCCAGCAGCAATCCCAGTGGGACTAGCGGGAGATCCTACAATGAGCAGTTCTTC. Its translation is CASSNPSGTSGRSYNEQFF.

The sample holds a few counts of this clone. The chain uses TRBV4-1 and TRBJ2-2; 15 nucleotides agree with TRBD2. J was trimmed by 4 bases and V by 0 bases; bases with no gene match: 9. Germline-derived CDR1 and CDR2 are MGHRA and YSYEKL. The CDR3 is 20 amino acids. The CDR3 DNA reads TGCGCCAGCAGCCAAGACGGACTAGCGGGAGGGCCGTGGGGCACCGGGGAGCTGTTTTTT. It translates to CASSQDGLAGGPWGTGELFF.

The chain recombines TRBV9 with TRBJ2-1; 8 bases fit TRBD1. The V gene end was trimmed by 0 bases and the J gene end by 0 bases; junction bases not matched to a gene: 8. Germline loops: CDR1 SGDLS, CDR2 YYNGEE. CDR3 length: 18 amino acids. This CDR3 reads CASSVAEDRVASYNEQFF. As DNA, the CDR3 is TGTGCCAGCAGCGTAGCTGAGGACAGGGTGGCCTCCTACAATGAGCAGTTCTTC.

J is TRBJ2-1 and V is TRBV9, with 12 bases matching TRBD2. V lost 3 bases, J lost 4 bases, and 2 bases stayed unmatched. Germline values: CDR1 SGDLS, CDR2 YYNGEE. The CDR3 has 15 residues. The CDR3 DNA reads as TGTGCCAGCAGCGGGGGACTAGCGGGTTACAATGAGCAGTTCTTC. This gives the protein CASSGGLAGYNEQFF.

V is TRBV12-5 and J is TRBJ2-1; TRBD2 agrees at 12 bases. Unmatched junction bases numbered 14, after V lost 4 bases and J lost 7 bases. Germline values: CDR1 LGHNT, CDR2 FRNRAP. CDR3 length: 18 residues. The CDR3 protein is CASGSSTKLAGGSNEQFF. CDR3 nucleotide sequence: TGTGCTAGTGGTTCCTCAACCAAACTAGCGGGAGGAAGTAATGAGCAGTTCTTC.

This clone was counted once. This chain uses TRBV7-8 with TRBJ1-1, with D unresolved. V lost 3 bases to trimming and J lost 3 bases, with 8 bases between them. This CDR3 spans 13 amino acids. Germline V gene sequence: CDR1 SGHVS, CDR2 FQNEAQ. The CDR3 coding sequence is TGTGCCAGCAGCTTTAACGACTACACTGAAGCTTTCTTT. Translating gives CASSFNDYTEAFF.

The V gene is TRBV2, the J gene TRBJ2-7; D remains unclear. Germline-derived CDR1 and CDR2 are SNHLY and FYNNEI. The CDR3 extends over 12 amino acids. V was clipped by 0 bases and J by 4 bases, with 4 bases between them. Here the CDR3 reads CASSEARYEQYF. Here the CDR3 DNA reads TGTGCCAGCAGTGAAGCCAGGTACGAGCAGTACTTC.